This T cell receptor beta chain was found in a study of breast tumors, draining lymph nodes, adjacent tissues. This clonotype was picked up many times. Axillary draining lymph nodes of breast cancer patients supplied the node samples. Via MiXCR, TCRdb re-called the multiplex PCR reads, giving one row per CDR3 protein. This table has roughly 120,000 distinct CDR3 sequences, just under 20% appearing once. This sequence was found in a female donor with breast cancer. Some clones in this sample may be carry-over from other donors' samples. Sequenced sample: axillary lymph node tissue.

CDR3 sequence reads: CASSQRDRAGNTIYF. The CDR3 nucleotides are TGCGCCAGCAGCCAACGGGACAGAGCCGGAAACACCATATATTTT. The genes are TRBV4-1 and TRBJ1-3, with 7 bases that match TRBD1. From germline, CDR1 is MGHRA and CDR2 YSYEKL. The J segment lost 4 bases and the V segment lost 2 bases, leaving 5 bases of the junction unmatched. The CDR3 runs 15 residues.